This T cell receptor (beta chain) was observed in a study of T cells in narcolepsy. Overall study findings and caveats: Reportedly, autoreactive clonotypes were serially detected in patients' blood but not controls'.

This table comes from immunoSEQ multiplex PCR, and its TCRdb copy is limited to in-frame clones, with some not included. The sample includes about 40,000 clones, approximately 88% of them seen just once. In regard to this clone: The antigen is unknown.

V lost 4 bases, J lost 6 bases, and 8 bases stayed unmatched. The CDR3 spans 16 residues. The germline V gene encodes CDR1 SGHTA and CDR2 FQGNSA. The sequencing sample was made of CD45RA- memory CD4+ T cells from PBMCs. The sequence was collected from a human donor with narcolepsy. This chain uses TRBV7-2 with TRBJ2-2; 10 nucleotides line up with TRBD1. Written as DNA, the CDR3 is TGTGCCAGCAGCTGGAGGGGGACAGGGGATGCCGGGGAGCTGTTTTTT. Residues: CASSWRGTGDAGELFF. The complete variable domain, with remaining parts taken from reference TRBV7-2 and TRBJ2-2, reads GAGVSQSPSNKVTEKGKDVELRCDPISGHTALYWYRQSLGQGLEFLIYFQGNSAPDKSGLPSDRFSAERTGGSVSTLTIQRTQQEDSAVYLCASSWRGTGDAGELFFGEGSRLTVL.